This paragraph reports one TCR beta chain. CDR3 length: 13 amino acids. Germline V gives CDR1 SNHLY, CDR2 FYNNEI. The V gene lost 3 bases and the J gene lost 12 bases, with 15 bases spanning the gap. The data are from a study of cytomegalovirus exposure and HLA in healthy donors. Overall study context: From HLA-typed donors, an early data release held about 85 million unique TCRs. Genotyping of 300 to 450 donors showed that approximately 83% belonged to the Caucasian-associated ancestry cluster.

PCR employed 60 Vbeta and 13 Jbeta primers. Assay: immunoSEQ multiplex PCR; the TCRdb copy retains only in-frame clones and omits some. The sample contains about 59,000 clones, around 83% of which appear only once. The specimen sequenced was PBMCs. The chain links TRBV2 to TRBJ2-1; weak D call: TRBD1 (6 bases). The receptor comes from a human donor in good health. The CDR3 reads CASSENRPQGQFF. CDR3 in DNA: TGTGCCAGCAGTGAGAATAGACCACAGGGGCAGTTCTTC.